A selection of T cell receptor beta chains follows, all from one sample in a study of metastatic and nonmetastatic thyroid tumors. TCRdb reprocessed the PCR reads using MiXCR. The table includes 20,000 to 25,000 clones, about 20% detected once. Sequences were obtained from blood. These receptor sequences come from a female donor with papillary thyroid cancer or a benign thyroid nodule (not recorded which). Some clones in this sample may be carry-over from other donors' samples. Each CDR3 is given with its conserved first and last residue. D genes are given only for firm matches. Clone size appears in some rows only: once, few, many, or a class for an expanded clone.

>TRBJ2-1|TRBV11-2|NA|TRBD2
CASSSGGESAYNEQFF
TGTGCCAGCAGCTCCGGGGGGGAGTCCGCCTACAATGAGCAGTTCTTC
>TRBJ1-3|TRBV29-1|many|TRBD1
CSAWEGASGNTIYF
TGCAGCGCCTGGGAGGGGGCAAGTGGAAACACCATATATTTT
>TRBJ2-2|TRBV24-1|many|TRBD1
CATSDPGTENTGELFF
TGTGCCACCAGTGATCCCGGGACAGAGAACACCGGGGAGCTGTTTTTT
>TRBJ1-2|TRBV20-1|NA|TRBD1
CSVHRGDYGYTF
TGCAGTGTCCACAGGGGTGACTATGGCTACACCTTC
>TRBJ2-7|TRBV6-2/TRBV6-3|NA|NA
CASRLPGQGVYF
TGTGCCAGCAGACTCCCGGGGCAGGGAGTGTACTTC
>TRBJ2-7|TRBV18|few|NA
CASSPESSYEQYF
TGTGCCAGCTCACCAGAGTCGAGCTACGAGCAGTACTTC
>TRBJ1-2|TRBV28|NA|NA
CASSQRTLGYTF
TGTGCCAGCAGTCAACGGACACTTGGCTACACCTTC
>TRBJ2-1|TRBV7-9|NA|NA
CASSPIPYNEKFF
TGTGCCAGCAGCCCTATCCCTTACAATGAGAAGTTCTTC
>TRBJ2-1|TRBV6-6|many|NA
CASSYRTLSGNEQFF
TGTGCCAGCAGTTACCGGACGCTCTCCGGGAATGAGCAGTTCTTC
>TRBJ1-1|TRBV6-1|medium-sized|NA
CASSEYGLWNTEAFF
TGTGCCAGCAGTGAATACGGACTTTGGAACACTGAAGCTTTCTTT
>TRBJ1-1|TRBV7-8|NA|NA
CASSGQPNTQAFF
TGTGCCAGCTCGGGACAACCGAACACTCAAGCTTTCTTT
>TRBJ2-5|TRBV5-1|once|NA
CASSPPAGTQQETQYF
TGCGCCAGCAGCCCACCCGCCGGGACGCAACAAGAGACCCAGTACTTC
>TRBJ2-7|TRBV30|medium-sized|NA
CAWRRDSYEQYF
TGTGCCTGGAGGCGGGATTCCTACGAGCAGTACTTC
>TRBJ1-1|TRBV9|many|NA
CASSSSRWGGTEAFF
TGTGCCAGCAGTTCCTCTCGATGGGGAGGAACTGAAGCTTTCTTT
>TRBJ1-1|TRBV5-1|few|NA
CASSLGGTMNTEAFF
TGCGCCAGCAGCTTGGGGGGAACTATGAACACTGAAGCTTTCTTT
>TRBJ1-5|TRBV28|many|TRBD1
CASSFQGAYNQPQHF
TGTGCCAGCAGTTTCCAGGGGGCCTACAATCAGCCCCAGCATTTT
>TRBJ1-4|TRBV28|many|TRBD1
CASGDRGHRRVEKLFF
TGTGCCAGCGGGGACAGGGGGCATCGGAGGGTTGAAAAACTGTTTTTT
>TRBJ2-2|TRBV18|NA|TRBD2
CASSPQAGVNTGELFF
TGTGCCAGCTCACCACAAGCGGGAGTAAACACCGGGGAGCTGTTTTTT
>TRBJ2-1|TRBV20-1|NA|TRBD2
CSARPLPGLVGNEQFF
TGCAGTGCCAGACCCCTCCCGGGACTAGTGGGCAATGAGCAGTTCTTC
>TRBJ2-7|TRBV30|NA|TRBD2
CAWSVFTSGRYEQYF
TGTGCCTGGAGTGTTTTTACTAGCGGGAGGTACGAGCAGTACTTC
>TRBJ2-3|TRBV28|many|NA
CASSSPLSDTQYF
TGTGCCAGCAGTTCCCCCCTGTCAGATACGCAGTATTTT
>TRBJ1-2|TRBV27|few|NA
CASSLSAGVNGYTF
TGTGCCAGCAGCTTATCGGCAGGGGTTAATGGCTACACCTTC
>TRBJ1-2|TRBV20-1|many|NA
CSAAQQTYGYTF
TGCAGTGCCGCACAGCAAACCTATGGCTACACCTTC
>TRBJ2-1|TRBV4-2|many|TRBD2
CASSQDLTSGSEQPFF
TGTGCCAGCAGCCAAGATCTGACTAGCGGGAGTGAACAGCCGTTCTTC
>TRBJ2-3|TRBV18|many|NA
CASSPGGDTQYF
TGTGCCAGCTCACCAGGGGGCGATACGCAGTATTTT
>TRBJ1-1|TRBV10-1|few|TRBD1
CASSPGQGWAEAFF
TGCGCCAGCAGTCCGGGACAGGGGTGGGCTGAAGCTTTCTTT
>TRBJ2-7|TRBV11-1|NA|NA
CASSLGAHGAGGPGGEQYF
TGTGCCAGCAGCTTGGGGGCCCACGGGGCAGGGGGTCCCGGGGGGGAGCAGTACTTC
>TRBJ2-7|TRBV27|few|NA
CASSPLAGSQNEQYF
TGTGCCAGCAGCCCCCTGGCGGGAAGTCAGAACGAGCAGTACTTC
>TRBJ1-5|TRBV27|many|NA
CASSLRGISGKNSNQPQHF
TGTGCCAGCAGTTTGCGGGGGATTTCAGGGAAAAATAGCAATCAGCCCCAGCATTTT
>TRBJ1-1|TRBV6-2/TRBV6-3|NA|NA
CASRPAQNLNTEAFF
TGTGCCAGCAGGCCGGCCCAGAACCTGAACACTGAAGCTTTCTTT
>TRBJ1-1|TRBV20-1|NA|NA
CRAGEQGNTEAFF
TGCAGGGCGGGTGAACAGGGGAACACTGAAGCTTTCTTT
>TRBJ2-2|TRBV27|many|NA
CASGRGTGELFF
TGTGCCAGCGGTAGGGGGACCGGGGAGCTGTTTTTT
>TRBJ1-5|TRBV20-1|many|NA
CSAREDRNQPQHF
TGCAGTGCTAGAGAGGACAGAAATCAGCCCCAGCATTTT
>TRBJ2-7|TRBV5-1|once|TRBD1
CASSRSVIRSGQKHLAKYEQYF
TGCGCCAGCAGCCGATCGGTGATTCGTTCGGGACAGAAACACCTGGCCAAATACGAGCAGTACTTC
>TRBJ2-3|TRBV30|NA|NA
CAWSLGAAPGDTQYF
TGTGCCTGGAGTCTGGGGGCGGCCCCGGGGGATACGCAGTATTTT
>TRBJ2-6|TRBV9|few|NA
CASSPPGSSGRANVLTF
TGTGCCAGCAGCCCCCCGGGATCCTCGGGAAGGGCCAACGTCCTGACTTTC
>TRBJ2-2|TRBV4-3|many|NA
CASSQEVGRTTNTGELFF
TGCGCCAGCAGCCAAGAAGTAGGGAGGACTACGAACACCGGGGAGCTGTTTTTT
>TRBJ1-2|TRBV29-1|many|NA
CSVAGGTHGYTF
TGCAGCGTTGCGGGAGGGACCCATGGCTACACCTTC
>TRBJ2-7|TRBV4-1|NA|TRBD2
CASSQERQAGGPRQTYEQYF
TGCGCCAGCAGCCAAGAGAGGCAAGCGGGAGGGCCGCGTCAAACCTACGAGCAGTACTTC
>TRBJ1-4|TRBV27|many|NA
CASSRGAGPNEKLFF
TGTGCCAGCAGCCGCGGGGCAGGTCCTAATGAAAAACTGTTTTTT
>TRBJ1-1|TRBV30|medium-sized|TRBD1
CALEGQGRTEAFF
TGTGCCTTAGAAGGACAGGGAAGAACTGAAGCTTTCTTT
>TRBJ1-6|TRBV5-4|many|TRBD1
CASSYDRGTGSPLHF
TGTGCCAGCAGCTATGACAGGGGTACCGGTTCACCCCTCCACTTT
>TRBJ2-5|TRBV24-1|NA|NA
CDTSEFREVETQYF
TGTGACACCAGTGAATTCAGGGAGGTGGAGACCCAGTACTTC
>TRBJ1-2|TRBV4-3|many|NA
CASSLITGNYGYTF
TGCGCCAGCAGCCTAATTACAGGGAACTATGGCTACACCTTC
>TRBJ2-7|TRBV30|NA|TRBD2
CARAGGDSYEQYF
TGTGCCCGGGCGGGGGGGGACTCCTACGAGCAGTACTTC
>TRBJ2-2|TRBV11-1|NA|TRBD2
CASSLSRTSGSGSGELFF
TGTGCCAGCAGCCTGTCACGGACTAGCGGGAGTGGGTCCGGGGAGCTGTTTTTT
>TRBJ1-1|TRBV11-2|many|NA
CASSFGGRLEAFF
TGTGCCAGCAGCTTCGGGGGGCGGTTGGAAGCTTTCTTT